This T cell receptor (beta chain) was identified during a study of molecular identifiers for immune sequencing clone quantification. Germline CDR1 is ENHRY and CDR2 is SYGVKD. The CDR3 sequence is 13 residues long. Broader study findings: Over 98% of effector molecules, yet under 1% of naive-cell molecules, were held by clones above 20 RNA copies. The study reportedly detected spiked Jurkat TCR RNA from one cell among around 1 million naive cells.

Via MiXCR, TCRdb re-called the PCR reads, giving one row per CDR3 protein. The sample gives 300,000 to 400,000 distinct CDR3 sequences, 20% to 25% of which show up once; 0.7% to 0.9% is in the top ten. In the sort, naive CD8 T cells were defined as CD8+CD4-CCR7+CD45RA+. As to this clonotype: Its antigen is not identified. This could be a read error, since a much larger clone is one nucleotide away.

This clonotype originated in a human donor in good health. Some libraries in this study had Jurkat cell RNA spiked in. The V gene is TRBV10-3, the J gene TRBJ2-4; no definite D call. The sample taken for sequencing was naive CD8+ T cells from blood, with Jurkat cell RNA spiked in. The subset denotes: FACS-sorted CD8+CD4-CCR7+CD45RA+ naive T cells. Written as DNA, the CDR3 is TGTGCCATCAGTGATGTCGACAAAAGCATTCAGTACTTC. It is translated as CAISDVDKSIQYF.